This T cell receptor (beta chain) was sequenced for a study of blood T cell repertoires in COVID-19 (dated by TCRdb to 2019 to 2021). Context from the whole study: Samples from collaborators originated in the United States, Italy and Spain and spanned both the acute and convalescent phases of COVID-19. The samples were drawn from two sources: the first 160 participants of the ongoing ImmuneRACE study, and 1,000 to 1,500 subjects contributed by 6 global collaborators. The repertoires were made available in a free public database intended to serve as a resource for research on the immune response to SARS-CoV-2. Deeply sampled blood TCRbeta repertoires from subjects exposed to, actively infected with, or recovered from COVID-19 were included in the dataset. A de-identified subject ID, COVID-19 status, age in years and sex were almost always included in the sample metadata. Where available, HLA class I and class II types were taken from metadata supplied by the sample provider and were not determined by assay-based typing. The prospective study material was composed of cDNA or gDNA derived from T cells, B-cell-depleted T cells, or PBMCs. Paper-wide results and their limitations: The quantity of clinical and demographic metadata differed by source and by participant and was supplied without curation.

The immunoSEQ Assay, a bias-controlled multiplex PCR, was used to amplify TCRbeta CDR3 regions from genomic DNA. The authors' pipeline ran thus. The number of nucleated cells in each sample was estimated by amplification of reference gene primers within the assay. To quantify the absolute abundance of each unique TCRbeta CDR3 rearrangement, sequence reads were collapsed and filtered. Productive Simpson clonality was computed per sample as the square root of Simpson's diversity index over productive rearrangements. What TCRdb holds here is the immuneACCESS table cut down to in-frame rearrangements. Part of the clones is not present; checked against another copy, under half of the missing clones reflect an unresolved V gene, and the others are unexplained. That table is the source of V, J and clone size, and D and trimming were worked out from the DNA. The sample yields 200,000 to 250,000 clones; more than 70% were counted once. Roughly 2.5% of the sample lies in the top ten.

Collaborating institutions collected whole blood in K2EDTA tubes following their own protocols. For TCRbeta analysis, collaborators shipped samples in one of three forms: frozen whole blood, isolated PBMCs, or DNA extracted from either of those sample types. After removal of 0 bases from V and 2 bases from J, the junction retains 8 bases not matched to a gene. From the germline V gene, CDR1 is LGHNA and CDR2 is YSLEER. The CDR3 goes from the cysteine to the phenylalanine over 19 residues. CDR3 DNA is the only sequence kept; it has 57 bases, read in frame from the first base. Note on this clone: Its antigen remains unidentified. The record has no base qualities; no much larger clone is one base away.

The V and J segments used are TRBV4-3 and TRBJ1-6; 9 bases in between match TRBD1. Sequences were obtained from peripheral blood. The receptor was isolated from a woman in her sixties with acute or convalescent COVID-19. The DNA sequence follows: TGCGCCAGCAGCCAAGATAAGGGGGGGACAGGGACCTATAATTCACCCCTCCACTTT. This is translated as CASSQDKGGTGTYNSPLHF.